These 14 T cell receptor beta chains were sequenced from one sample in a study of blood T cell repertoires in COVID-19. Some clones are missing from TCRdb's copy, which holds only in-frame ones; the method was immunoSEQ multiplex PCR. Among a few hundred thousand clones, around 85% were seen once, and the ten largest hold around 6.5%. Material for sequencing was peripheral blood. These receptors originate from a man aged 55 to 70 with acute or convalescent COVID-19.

The CDR3 DNA sequence: TGTGCCAGCAGCTTACGGGGGACCCCACAAGAGACCCAGTACTTC. The encoded protein is CASSLRGTPQETQYF. The V call is TRBV7-9, the J call TRBJ2-5, with TRBD2 as a possible D gene (6 bases). Trimming removed 2 bases from V and 2 bases from J, with 12 bases in between. Germline lookup yields CDR1 SEHNR and CDR2 FQNEAQ (reference sequence). This CDR3 is built from 15 residues.

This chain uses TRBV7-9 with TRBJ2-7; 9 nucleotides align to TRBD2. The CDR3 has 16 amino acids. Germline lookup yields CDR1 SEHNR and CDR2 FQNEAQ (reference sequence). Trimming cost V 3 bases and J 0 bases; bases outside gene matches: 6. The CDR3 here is CASSFVLAGSSYEQYF. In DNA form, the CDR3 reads TGTGCCAGCAGCTTTGTTCTAGCGGGAAGCTCCTACGAGCAGTACTTC.

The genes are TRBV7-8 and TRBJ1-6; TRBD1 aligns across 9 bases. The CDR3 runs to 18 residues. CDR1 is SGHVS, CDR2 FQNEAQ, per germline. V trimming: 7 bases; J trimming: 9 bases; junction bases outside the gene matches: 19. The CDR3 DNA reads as TGTGCCAGCACCAAACCGCTAGGACAGGGGCGCTGGGGTTCACCCCTCCACTTT. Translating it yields CASTKPLGQGRWGSPLHF.

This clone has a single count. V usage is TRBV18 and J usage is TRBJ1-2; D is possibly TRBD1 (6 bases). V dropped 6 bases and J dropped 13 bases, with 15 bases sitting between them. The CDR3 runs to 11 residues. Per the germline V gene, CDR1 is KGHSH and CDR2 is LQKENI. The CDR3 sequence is CASSQQGDVTF. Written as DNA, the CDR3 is TGTGCCAGCTCTCAACAGGGAGATGTCACCTTC.

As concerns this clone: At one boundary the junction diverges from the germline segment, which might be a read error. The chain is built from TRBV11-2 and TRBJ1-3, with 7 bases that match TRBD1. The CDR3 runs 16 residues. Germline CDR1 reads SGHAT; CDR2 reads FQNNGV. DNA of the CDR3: TGTGCCAGCACCTTACAGGGGCTCTTCTCTGGAAACACCATATATTTT. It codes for CASTLQGLFSGNTIYF. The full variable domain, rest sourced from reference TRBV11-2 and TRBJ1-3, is EAGVAQSPRYKIIEKRQSVAFWCNPISGHATLYWYQQILGQGPKLLIQFQNNGVVDDSQLPKDRFSAERLKGVDSTLKIQPAKLEDSAVYLCASTLQGLFSGNTIYFGEGSWLTVV.

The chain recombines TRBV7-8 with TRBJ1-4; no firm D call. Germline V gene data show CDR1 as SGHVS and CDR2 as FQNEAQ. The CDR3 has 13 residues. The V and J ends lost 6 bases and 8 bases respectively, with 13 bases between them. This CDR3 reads CASRPGLREKLFF. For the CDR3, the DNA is TGTGCCAGCAGGCCGGGATTGAGGGAAAAACTGTTTTTT.

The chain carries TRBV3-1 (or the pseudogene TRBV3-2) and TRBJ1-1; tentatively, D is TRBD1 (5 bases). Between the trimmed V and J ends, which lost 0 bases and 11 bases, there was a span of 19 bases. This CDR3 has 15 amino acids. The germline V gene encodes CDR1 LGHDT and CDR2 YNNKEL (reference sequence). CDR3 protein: CASSQDQAAGTEAFF. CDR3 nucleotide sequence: TGTGCCAGCAGCCAAGACCAGGCCGCGGGGACGGAGGCTTTCTTT.

The CDR3 spells CASSEGQGAGTQYF. The DNA of the CDR3 is TGTGCCAGCAGTGAGGGACAGGGGGCCGGTACGCAGTATTTT. The chain is built from TRBV6-4 and TRBJ2-3; TRBD1 matches at 12 bases. Trimming took 3 bases from V and 8 from J; bases not matched to a gene: 3. The V gene's germline CDR1 is MRHNA and CDR2 SNTAGT. CDR3 length: 14 amino acids.

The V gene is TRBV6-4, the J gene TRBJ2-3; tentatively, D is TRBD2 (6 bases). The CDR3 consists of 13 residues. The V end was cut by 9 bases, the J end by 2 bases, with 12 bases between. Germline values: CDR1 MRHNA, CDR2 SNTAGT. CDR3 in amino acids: CASSAGSTDTQYF. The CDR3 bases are TGTGCCAGTTCGGCGGGATCCACAGATACGCAGTATTTT.

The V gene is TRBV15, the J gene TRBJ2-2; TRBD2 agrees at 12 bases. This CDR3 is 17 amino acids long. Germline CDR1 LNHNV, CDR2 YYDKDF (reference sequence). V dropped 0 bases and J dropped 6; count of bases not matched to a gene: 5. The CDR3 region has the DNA TGTGCCACCAGCAGAGATAGGGCTAGCGGGAGGGCCGGGGAGCTGTTTTTT. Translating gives CATSRDRASGRAGELFF.

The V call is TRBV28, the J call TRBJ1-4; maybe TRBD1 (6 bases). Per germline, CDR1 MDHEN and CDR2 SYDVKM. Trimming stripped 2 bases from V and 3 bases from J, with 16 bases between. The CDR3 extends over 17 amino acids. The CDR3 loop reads CASSLHGQQSANEKLFF. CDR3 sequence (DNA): TGTGCCAGCAGTTTACACGGACAGCAATCGGCTAATGAAAAACTGTTTTTT. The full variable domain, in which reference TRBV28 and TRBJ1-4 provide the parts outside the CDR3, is DVKVTQSSRYLVKRTGEKVFLECVQDMDHENMFWYRQDPGLGLRLIYFSYDVKMKEKGDIPEGYSVSREKKERFSLILESASTNQTSMYLCASSLHGQQSANEKLFFGSGTQLSVL.

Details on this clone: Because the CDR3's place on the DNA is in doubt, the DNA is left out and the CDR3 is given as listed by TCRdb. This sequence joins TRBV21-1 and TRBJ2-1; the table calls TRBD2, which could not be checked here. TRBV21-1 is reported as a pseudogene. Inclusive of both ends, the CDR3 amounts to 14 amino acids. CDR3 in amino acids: CASSNWASGNEQFF.

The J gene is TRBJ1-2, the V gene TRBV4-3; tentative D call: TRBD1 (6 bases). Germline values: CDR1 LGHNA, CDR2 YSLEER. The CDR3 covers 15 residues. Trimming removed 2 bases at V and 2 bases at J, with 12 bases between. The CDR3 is CASSQWTEMNYGYTF. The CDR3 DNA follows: TGCGCCAGCAGCCAATGGACAGAGATGAACTATGGCTACACCTTC.

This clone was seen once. CDR3: CASSPTGDLEKLFF. The CDR3, as DNA: TGTGCCAGCAGCCCTACAGGGGATTTAGAAAAACTGTTTTTT. This chain uses TRBV7-9 with TRBJ1-4; the match to TRBD1 covers 7 bases. This CDR3 contains 14 residues. V gave up 5 bases and J gave up 8 bases; unmatched junction bases: 8. Germline CDR1 SEHNR, CDR2 FQNEAQ (reference sequence). Filled out from reference TRBV7-9 and TRBJ1-4, the complete variable domain reads DTGVSQNPRHKITKRGQNVTFRCDPISEHNRLYWYRQTLGQGPEFLTYFQNEAQLEKSRLLSDRFSAERPKGSFSTLEIQRTEQGDSAMYLCASSPTGDLEKLFFGSGTQLSVL.